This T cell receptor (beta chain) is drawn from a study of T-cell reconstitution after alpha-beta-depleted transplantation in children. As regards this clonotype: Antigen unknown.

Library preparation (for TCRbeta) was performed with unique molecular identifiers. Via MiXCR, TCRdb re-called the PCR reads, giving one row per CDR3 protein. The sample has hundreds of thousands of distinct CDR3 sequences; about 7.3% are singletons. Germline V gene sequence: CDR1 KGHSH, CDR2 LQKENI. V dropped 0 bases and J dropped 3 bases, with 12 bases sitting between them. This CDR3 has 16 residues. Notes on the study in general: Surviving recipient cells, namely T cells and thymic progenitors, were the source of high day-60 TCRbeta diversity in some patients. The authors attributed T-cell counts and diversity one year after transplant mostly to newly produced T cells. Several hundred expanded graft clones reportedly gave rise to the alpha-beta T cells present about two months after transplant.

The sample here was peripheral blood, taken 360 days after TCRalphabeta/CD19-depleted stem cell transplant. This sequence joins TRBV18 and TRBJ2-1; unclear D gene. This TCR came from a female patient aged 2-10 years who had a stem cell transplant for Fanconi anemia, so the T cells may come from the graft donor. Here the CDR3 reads CASSPPLIVSYNEQFF. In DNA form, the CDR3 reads TGTGCCAGCTCACCACCTCTCATAGTCAGCTACAATGAGCAGTTCTTC.